These T cell receptor beta chains were read from a single sample in a study of blood T cell repertoires in COVID-19. Generated by immunoSEQ multiplex PCR, the TCRdb table keeps only in-frame clones and is missing some. The top ten clones hold more than 2.5% of a sample with around 200,000 clones, roughly 88% of them seen once. The sequenced sample was peripheral blood. The receptors were gathered from a man aged 60 to 69 with acute or convalescent COVID-19. CDR3s include the opening cysteine and the closing phenylalanine or tryptophan. The order of the fields is J gene, clone size, V gene, D gene, CDR3 protein, CDR3 DNA. The D gene is left open where the match is weak. The size entry is marked missing in some rows and otherwise reads once, few, many or a size class.

>TRBJ2-4|NA|TRBV2|NA
CASSGRVLAKNIQYF
TGTGCCAGCAGTGGCCGGGTCTTAGCCAAAAACATTCAGTACTTC
>TRBJ2-1|NA|TRBV15|TRBD2
CATSRKLAGVDEQFF
TGTGCCACCAGCAGAAAACTAGCGGGAGTGGATGAGCAGTTCTTC
>TRBJ1-2|NA|TRBV7-2|NA
CASSFVLGRDGYTF
TGTGCCAGCAGCTTCGTTTTGGGGAGGGATGGCTACACCTTC
>TRBJ2-3|NA|TRBV7-9|TRBD2
CASSELIAGGVSADTQYF
TGTGCCAGCAGCGAACTAATAGCGGGAGGGGTGTCGGCAGATACGCAGTATTTT
>TRBJ2-3|once|TRBV4-1|TRBD2
CASSQVGGSGGSTDTQYF
TGCGCCAGCAGCCAAGTCGGGGGAAGCGGGGGGAGCACAGATACGCAGTATTTT
>TRBJ1-4|NA|TRBV20-1|TRBD1
CSASLDRGRTEKLFF
TGCAGTGCTAGTCTCGACAGGGGGCGTACTGAAAAACTGTTTTTT
>TRBJ2-5|NA|TRBV9|TRBD2
CASSGSGRARETQYF
TGTGCCAGCAGCGGAAGCGGGAGGGCCCGGGAGACCCAGTACTTC
>TRBJ2-7|NA|TRBV13|TRBD1
CASSCRDRYTYEQYF
TGTGCCAGCAGCTGCCGGGACAGGTATACCTACGAGCAGTACTTC
>TRBJ2-1|NA|TRBV11-3|NA
CASSPPRQAEGDEQFF
TGTGCCAGCAGCCCCCCCCGACAGGCCGAGGGGGATGAGCAGTTCTTC
>TRBJ1-1|NA|TRBV7-2|TRBD1
CASSLWTGGQTEAFF
TGTGCCAGCAGCCTATGGACAGGGGGGCAAACTGAAGCTTTCTTT
>TRBJ2-1|NA|TRBV7-2|NA
CASSLGTEIVYNEQFF
TGTGCCAGCAGCTTAGGGACAGAGATTGTCTACAATGAGCAGTTCTTC
>TRBJ2-7|NA|TRBV5-6|TRBD2
CASSLGLAGREQYF
TGTGCCAGCAGCTTGGGACTAGCGGGTCGCGAGCAGTACTTC
>TRBJ2-4|NA|TRBV3-1/TRBV3-2|NA
CASSQTVAKNIQYF
TGTGCCAGCAGCCAAACTGTAGCCAAAAACATTCAGTACTTC
>TRBJ2-1|NA|TRBV28|TRBD2
CASSRLAGWNEQFF
TGTGCCAGCAGTAGACTAGCGGGATGGAATGAGCAGTTCTTC
>TRBJ2-3|NA|TRBV5-3|NA
CARSLEGRGVTDTQYF
TGTGCCAGAAGCTTGGAAGGGAGGGGGGTCACAGATACGCAGTATTTT
>TRBJ2-7|once|TRBV11-2|TRBD1
CASSSTGTGGTYEQYF
TGTGCCAGCAGCTCAACCGGGACAGGGGGCACCTACGAGCAGTACTTC
>TRBJ1-5|once|TRBV15|NA
CATSTAVGQGQPQHF
TGTGCCACCAGCACCGCAGTGGGGCAGGGTCAGCCCCAGCATTTT
>TRBJ1-1|NA|TRBV24-1|TRBD1
CATRQGALSEAFF
TGTGCCACCAGACAGGGGGCCCTGTCTGAAGCTTTCTTT
>TRBJ2-1|NA|TRBV15|NA
CATSRPLFRGSYNEQFF
TGTGCCACCAGCAGACCCCTTTTCCGCGGTTCCTACAATGAGCAGTTCTTC
>TRBJ2-1|NA|TRBV2|TRBD2
CASTLAVGEQFF
TGTGCCAGCACACTAGCGGTTGGTGAGCAGTTCTTC
>TRBJ2-5|NA|TRBV5-5|TRBD1
CASSLGPGQGGETQYF
TGTGCCAGCAGCTTGGGGCCGGGACAGGGTGGCGAGACCCAGTACTTC
>TRBJ1-4|once|TRBV9|TRBD1
CASNRYGTGNEKLFF
TGTGCCAGCAACCGGTACGGGACAGGGAATGAAAAACTGTTTTTT
>TRBJ2-1|NA|TRBV9|NA
CASSVTSGNEQFF
TGTGCCAGCAGCGTGACCTCGGGAAATGAGCAGTTCTTC
>TRBJ1-3|NA|TRBV19|NA
CASSITLLLTGSGNTIYF
TGTGCCAGTAGTATAACCCTCCTCCTTACAGGGTCTGGAAACACCATATATTTT
>TRBJ2-7|once|TRBV28|TRBD2
CASSSLLAASQGPYEQYF
TGTGCCAGCAGTTCCCTCCTAGCGGCCTCCCAAGGCCCCTACGAGCAGTACTTC
>TRBJ2-1|NA|TRBV29-1|TRBD1
CSGRGLNEQFF
TGCAGCGGCAGGGGGTTGAATGAGCAGTTCTTC
>TRBJ1-5|once|TRBV2|NA
CASSESTAEQPQHF
TGTGCCAGCAGCGAGTCAACAGCGGAACAGCCCCAGCATTTT
>TRBJ2-7|NA|TRBV27|NA
CASRITTGIYEQYF
TGTGCCAGCAGAATTACCACAGGGATCTACGAGCAGTACTTC
>TRBJ2-7|NA|TRBV7-6|TRBD1
CASSRLSGTGRHEQYF
TGTGCCAGCAGCCGCCTCTCGGGGACAGGGCGCCACGAGCAGTACTTC
>TRBJ2-7|NA|TRBV3-1/TRBV3-2|NA
CASSQVRPGGAEQYF
TGTGCCAGCAGCCAAGTAAGACCAGGAGGGGCAGAGCAGTACTTC
>TRBJ1-3|NA|TRBV4-3|NA
CASSQNRDPGNTIYF
TGCGCCAGCAGCCAAAACAGGGATCCAGGAAACACCATATATTTT